This T cell receptor (beta chain) emerged from a study of OX40 agonist ivuxolimab in advanced cancers. Overall study: Ivuxolimab, an antibody that agonizes OX40 (CD134), was administered to the patients. Patients enrolled in dose escalation were diagnosed with hepatocellular carcinoma, melanoma, renal cell or head and neck cancer.

The data were produced by immunoSEQ multiplex PCR, yet TCRdb's version contains in-frame clones alone and is incomplete. The sample lists some 22,000 clones, about 76% seen once, with 2% to 2.5% in the top ten. Germline V gene sequence: CDR1 GTSNPN, CDR2 SVGIG (reference sequence). J gave up 6 bases and V 0 bases, and 0 bases lay outside the gene matches. The CDR3 is 13 amino acids. Sequencing was performed on CD4+ or CD8+ T cells sorted from blood, taken in a trial of the OX40 agonist ivuxolimab. The receptor comes from an adult with an advanced solid tumor such as melanoma, head and neck, liver or kidney cancer. The chain links TRBV30 to TRBJ2-2; the match to TRBD1 covers 8 bases. The CDR3, as DNA: TGTGCCTGGAGTGTACAGGGGGCCGGGGAGCTGTTTTTT. Translated, it gives CAWSVQGAGELFF. Based on the CDR3 plus reference TRBV30 and TRBJ2-2, the full variable domain is SQTIHQWPATLVQPVGSPLSLECTVEGTSNPNLYWYRQAAGRGLQLLFYSVGIGQISSEVPQNLSASRPQDRQFILSSKKLLLSDSGFYLCAWSVQGAGELFFGEGSRLTVL.